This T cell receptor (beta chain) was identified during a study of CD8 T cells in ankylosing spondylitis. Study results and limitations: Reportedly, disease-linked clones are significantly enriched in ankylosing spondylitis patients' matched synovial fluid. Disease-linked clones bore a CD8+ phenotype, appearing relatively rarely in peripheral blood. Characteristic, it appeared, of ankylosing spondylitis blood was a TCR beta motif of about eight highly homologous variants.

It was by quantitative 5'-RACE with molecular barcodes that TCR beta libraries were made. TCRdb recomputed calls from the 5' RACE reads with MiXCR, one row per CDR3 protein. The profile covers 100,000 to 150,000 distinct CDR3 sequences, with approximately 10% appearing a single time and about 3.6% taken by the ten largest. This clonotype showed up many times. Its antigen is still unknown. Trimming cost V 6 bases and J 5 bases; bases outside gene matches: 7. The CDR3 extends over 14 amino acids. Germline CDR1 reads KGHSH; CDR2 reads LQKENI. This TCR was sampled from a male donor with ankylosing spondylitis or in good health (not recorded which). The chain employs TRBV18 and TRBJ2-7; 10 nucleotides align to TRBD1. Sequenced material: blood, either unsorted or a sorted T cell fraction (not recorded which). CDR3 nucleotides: TGTGCCAGCTCGCCATCAGACAGGGGGCACGAGCAGTACTTC. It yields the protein CASSPSDRGHEQYF.